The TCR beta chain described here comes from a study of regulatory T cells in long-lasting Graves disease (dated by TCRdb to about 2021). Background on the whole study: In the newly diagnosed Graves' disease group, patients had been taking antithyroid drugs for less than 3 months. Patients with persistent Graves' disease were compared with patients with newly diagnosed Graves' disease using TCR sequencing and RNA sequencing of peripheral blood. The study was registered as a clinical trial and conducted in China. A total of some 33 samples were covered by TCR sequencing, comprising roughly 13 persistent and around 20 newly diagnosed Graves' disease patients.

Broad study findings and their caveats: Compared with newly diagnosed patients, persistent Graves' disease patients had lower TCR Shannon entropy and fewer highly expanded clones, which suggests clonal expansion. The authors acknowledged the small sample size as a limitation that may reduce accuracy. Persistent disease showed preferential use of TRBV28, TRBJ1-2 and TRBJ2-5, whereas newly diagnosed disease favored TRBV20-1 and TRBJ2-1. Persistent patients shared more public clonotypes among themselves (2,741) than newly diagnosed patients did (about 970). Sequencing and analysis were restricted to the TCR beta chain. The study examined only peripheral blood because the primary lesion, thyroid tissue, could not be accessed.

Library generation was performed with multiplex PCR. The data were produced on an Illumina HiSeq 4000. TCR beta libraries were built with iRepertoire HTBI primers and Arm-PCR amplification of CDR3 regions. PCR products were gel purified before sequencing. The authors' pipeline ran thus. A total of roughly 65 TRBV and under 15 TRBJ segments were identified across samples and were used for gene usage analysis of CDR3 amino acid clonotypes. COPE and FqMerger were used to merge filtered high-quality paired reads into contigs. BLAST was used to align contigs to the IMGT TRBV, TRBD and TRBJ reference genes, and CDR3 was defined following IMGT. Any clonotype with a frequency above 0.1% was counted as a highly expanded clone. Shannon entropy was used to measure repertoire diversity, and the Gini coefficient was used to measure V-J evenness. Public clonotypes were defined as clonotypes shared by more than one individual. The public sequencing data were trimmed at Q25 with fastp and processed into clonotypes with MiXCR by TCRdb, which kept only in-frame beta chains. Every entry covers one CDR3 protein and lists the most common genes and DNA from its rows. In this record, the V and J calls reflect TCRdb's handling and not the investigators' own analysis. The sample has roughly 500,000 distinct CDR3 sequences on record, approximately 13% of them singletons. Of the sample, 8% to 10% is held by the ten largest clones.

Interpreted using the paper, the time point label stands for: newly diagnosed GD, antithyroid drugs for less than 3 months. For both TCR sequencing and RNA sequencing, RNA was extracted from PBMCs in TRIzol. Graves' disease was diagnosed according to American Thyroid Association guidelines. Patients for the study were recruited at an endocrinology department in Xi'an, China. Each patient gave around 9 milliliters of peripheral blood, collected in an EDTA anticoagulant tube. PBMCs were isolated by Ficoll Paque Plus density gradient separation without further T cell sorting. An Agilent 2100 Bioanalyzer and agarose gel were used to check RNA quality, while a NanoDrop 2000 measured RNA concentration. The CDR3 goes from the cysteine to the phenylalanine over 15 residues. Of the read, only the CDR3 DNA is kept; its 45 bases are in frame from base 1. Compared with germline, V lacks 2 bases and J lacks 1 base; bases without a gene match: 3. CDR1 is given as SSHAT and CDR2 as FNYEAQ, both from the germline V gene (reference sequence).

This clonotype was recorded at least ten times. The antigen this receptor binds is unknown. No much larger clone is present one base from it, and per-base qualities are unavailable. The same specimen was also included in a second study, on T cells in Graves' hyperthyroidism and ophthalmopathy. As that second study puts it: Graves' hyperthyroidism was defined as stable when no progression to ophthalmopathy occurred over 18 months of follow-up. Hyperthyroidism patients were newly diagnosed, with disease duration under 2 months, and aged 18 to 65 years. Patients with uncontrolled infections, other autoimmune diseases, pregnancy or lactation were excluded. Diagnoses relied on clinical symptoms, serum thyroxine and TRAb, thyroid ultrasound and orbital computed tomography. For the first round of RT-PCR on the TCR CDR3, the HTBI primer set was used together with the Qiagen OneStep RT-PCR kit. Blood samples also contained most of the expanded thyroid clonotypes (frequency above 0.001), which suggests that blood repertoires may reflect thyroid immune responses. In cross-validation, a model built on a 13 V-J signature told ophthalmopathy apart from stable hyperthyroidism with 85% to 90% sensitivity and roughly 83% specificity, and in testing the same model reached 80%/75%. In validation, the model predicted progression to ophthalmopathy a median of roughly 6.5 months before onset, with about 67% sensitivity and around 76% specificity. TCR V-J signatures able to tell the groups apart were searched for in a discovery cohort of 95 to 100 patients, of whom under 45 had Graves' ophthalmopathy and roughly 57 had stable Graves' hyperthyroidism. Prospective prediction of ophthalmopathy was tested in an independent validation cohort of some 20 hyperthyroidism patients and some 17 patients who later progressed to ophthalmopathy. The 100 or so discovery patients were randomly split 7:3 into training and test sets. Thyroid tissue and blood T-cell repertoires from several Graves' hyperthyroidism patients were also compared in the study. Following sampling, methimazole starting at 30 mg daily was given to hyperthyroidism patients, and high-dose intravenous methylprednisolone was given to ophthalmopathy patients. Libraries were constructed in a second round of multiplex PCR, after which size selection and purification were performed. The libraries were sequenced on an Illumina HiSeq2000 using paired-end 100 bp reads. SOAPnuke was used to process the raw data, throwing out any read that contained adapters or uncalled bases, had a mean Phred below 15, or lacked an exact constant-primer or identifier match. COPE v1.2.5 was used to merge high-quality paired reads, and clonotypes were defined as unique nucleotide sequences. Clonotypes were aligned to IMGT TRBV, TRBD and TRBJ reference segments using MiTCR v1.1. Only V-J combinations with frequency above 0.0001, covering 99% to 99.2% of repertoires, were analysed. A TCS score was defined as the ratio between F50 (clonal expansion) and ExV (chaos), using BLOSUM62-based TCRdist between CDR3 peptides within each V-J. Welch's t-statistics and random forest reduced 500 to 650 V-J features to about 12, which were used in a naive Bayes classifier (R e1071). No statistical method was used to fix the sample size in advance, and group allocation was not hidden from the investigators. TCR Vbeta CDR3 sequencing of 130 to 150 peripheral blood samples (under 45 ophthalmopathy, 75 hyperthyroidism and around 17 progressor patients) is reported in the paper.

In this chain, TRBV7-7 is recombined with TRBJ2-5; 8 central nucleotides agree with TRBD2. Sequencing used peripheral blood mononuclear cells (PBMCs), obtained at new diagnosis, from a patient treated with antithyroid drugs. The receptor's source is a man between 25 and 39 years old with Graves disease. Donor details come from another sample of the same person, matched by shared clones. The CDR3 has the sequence CASSLQRGGQETQYF. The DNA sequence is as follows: TGTGCCAGCAGCTTACAACGGGGGGGCCAAGAGACCCAGTACTTC.